The 20 T cell receptor beta chains listed next were all sequenced from one sample in a study of T cells in localized non-small cell lung cancer (dated by TCRdb to the early 2020s). The library was made by the immunoSEQ multiplex PCR assay. Sourced from immuneACCESS, this table was stored by TCRdb with only in-frame sequences that have V and J called. A share of the clones is absent; for the studies checked, an unresolved V gene accounts for under half, and the remainder has no known explanation. The sample contains thousands of clones, about 20% of them found a single time. The ten largest make up under 9.5% of the sample. Sequencing was performed on lung tumor tissue, taken before any cancer treatment. These receptors all stem from a male donor aged 60 or older with stage III squamous cell lung carcinoma.

This clone was picked up a small number of times. The V call is TRBV6-8, the J call TRBJ1-4, with 11 bases identical to TRBD1. The CDR3 is made up of 16 amino acids. CDR1 is MNHGY, CDR2 SAAAGT, per germline. Losses at the gene ends were 4 bases for V and 7 bases for J; bases not matched to a gene: 8. CDR3 in DNA: TGTGCCAGCAGTTCCAACCGGGACAGGGGGAGTGAAAAACTGTTTTTT. Translation gives CASSSNRDRGSEKLFF.

In its sample, this clone ranks as medium-sized (0.01 to 0.1%). The V call is TRBV6-8, the J call TRBJ2-5, with 7 bases identical to TRBD2. The germline V gene encodes CDR1 MNHGY and CDR2 SAAAGT. Unmatched junction bases numbered 5, after V lost 10 bases and J lost 0 bases. This CDR3 comprises 13 residues. This CDR3 reads CAMGGGYQETQYF. CDR3 nucleotides: TGTGCCATGGGGGGAGGGTACCAAGAGACCCAGTACTTC.

This clone occurred a few times. This sequence joins TRBV25-1 and TRBJ2-7; maybe TRBD1 (5 bases). The CDR3 contains 14 residues. With 7 bases removed from V and 3 bases from J, the gap between germline ends came to 16 bases. Germline V lookup: CDR1 MGHDK, CDR2 SYGVNS. In DNA form, the CDR3 reads TGTGCCAGCACCCCCCGAAGGGGCCTCTACGAGCAGTACTTC. Its translation is CASTPRRGLYEQYF.

V usage is TRBV29-1 and J usage is TRBJ1-5; no clear D. Germline V lookup: CDR1 SQVTM, CDR2 ANQGSEA. Trimming removed 6 bases from V and 0 bases from J, with 18 bases in between. This CDR3 has 16 residues. CDR3 bases: TGCAGCGTCCCTCGGGCAGCCAGCTATAGCAATCAGCCCCAGCATTTT. Its translation: CSVPRAASYSNQPQHF.

Only a few counts were recorded for this clone. The rearrangement joins TRBV11-3 to TRBJ1-6, with TRBD1 as a possible D gene (5 bases). This CDR3 contains 16 residues. CDR1 is SGHNT and CDR2 is YENEEA in the germline V gene. Trimming pared 1 base from V and 9 bases from J, leaving 16 bases between. The CDR3: CASSLGSGDRISPLHF. The CDR3 DNA reads TGTGCCAGCAGCTTAGGTTCGGGGGACCGTATTTCACCCCTCCACTTT.

This chain connects TRBV30 to TRBJ1-2; D is unclear. Between the trimmed V and J ends, which lost 3 bases and 11 bases, there was a span of 19 bases. Germline CDR1 and CDR2: GTSNPN and SVGIG (reference sequence). The CDR3 totals 13 residues. CDR3 amino acids: CAWSGTRVFGYTF. DNA of the CDR3: TGTGCCTGGAGCGGTACCCGGGTCTTCGGGTACACCTTC.

This clone was seen a handful of times. The V call is TRBV9, the J call TRBJ1-1; D unresolved. V lost 7 bases and J lost 8, with 18 bases in between. Germline-derived CDR1 and CDR2 are SGDLS and YYNGEE. This CDR3 is 13 amino acids long. CDR3 DNA: TGTGCCAGCCGTGGCAGGCCGCGAATCGAAGCTTTCTTT. Its protein is CASRGRPRIEAFF.

The chain recombines TRBV19 with TRBJ2-2; 7 bases agree with TRBD1. The CDR3 extends over 15 amino acids. J gave up 5 bases and V 0 bases, and 3 bases lay outside the gene matches. The germline V gene encodes CDR1 LNHDA and CDR2 SQIVND (reference sequence). Written as DNA, the CDR3 is TGTGCCAGTAGTATAGAATCGGACAGGACCGGGGAGCTGTTTTTT. Residues: CASSIESDRTGELFF.

The rearrangement links TRBV11-3 to TRBJ1-5, with 7 nucleotides matching TRBD1. The V segment lost 5 bases and the J segment 5 bases; nucleotides outside the gene matches: 12. The CDR3 totals 16 residues. Germline values: CDR1 SGHNT, CDR2 YENEEA. The CDR3 here is CASSPRARGTDQPQHF. For the CDR3, the DNA is TGTGCCAGCAGCCCTAGGGCCAGGGGGACGGATCAGCCCCAGCATTTT. Based on the CDR3 plus reference TRBV11-3 and TRBJ1-5, the full variable domain is EAGVVQSPRYKIIEKKQPVAFWCNPISGHNTLYWYLQNLGQGPELLIRYENEEAVDDSQLPKDRFSAERLKGVDSTLKIQPAELGDSAVYLCASSPRARGTDQPQHFGDGTRLSIL.

This clone was observed a few times. The chain is built from TRBV14 and TRBJ1-1; D unresolved. CDR3 length: 13 residues. Trimming pared 6 bases from V and 0 bases from J, leaving 8 bases between. The germline gives CDR1 SGHDN, CDR2 FVKESK. CDR3 in DNA: TGTGCCAGCAGTGGAGGGCTGAACACTGAAGCTTTCTTT. Residues: CASSGGLNTEAFF.

This clone was recorded a few times. This chain connects TRBV6-8 to TRBJ2-2; the D gene is possibly TRBD2 (6 bases). The CDR3 spans 17 residues. The germline V gene encodes CDR1 MNHGY and CDR2 SAAAGT. Trimming took off 7 bases at V and 0 bases at J, with 18 bases between the two ends. CDR3 region: CASMLHGGIANTGELFF. CDR3 nucleotides: TGTGCCAGCATGCTTCATGGGGGGATAGCGAACACCGGGGAGCTGTTTTTT.

V is TRBV10-3 and J is TRBJ2-7, with TRBD1 as a possible D gene (6 bases). Per germline, CDR1 ENHRY and CDR2 SYGVKD. V dropped 2 bases and J dropped 4 bases, with 15 bases sitting between them. This CDR3 is built from 15 residues. This chain's CDR3 is CAISEPDSPVYEQYF. For the CDR3, the DNA is TGTGCCATCAGTGAGCCGGACAGCCCGGTATACGAGCAGTACTTC.

By sample fraction, this clone is medium-sized. The chain employs TRBV11-3 and TRBJ2-5; TRBD2 agrees at 11 bases. The junction had 3 bases not matched to a gene; V was cut back by 1 base and J by 5 bases. The germline gives CDR1 SGHNT, CDR2 YENEEA. The CDR3 runs 15 residues. The CDR3 region has the DNA TGTGCCAGCAGCTTAGGACTAGCGGGGCGCGAGACCCAGTACTTC. As protein: CASSLGLAGRETQYF.

The rearrangement joins TRBV29-1 to TRBJ1-2; 12 bases fit TRBD1. Germline CDR1 reads SQVTM; CDR2 reads ANQGSEA. V lost 7 bases, J lost 6 bases, and 12 bases stayed unmatched. The CDR3 runs to 15 residues. The CDR3, as DNA: TGCAGCGCTTGGGACAGGGGGCATTCTTCGCATGGCTACACCTTC. Translated: CSAWDRGHSSHGYTF.

The chain employs TRBV11-1 and TRBJ2-2; the D gene is possibly TRBD2 (7 bases). Trimming pared 4 bases from V and 5 bases from J, leaving 14 bases between. The CDR3 runs 15 residues. The germline V gene encodes CDR1 SGHAT and CDR2 FQDESV (reference sequence). The CDR3, as DNA: TGTGCCAGCAGCTCCTACAGGGAGGGGACCGGGGAGCTGTTTTTT. The encoded protein is CASSSYREGTGELFF.

The chain is built from TRBV6-8 and TRBJ2-7, with 8 positions matching TRBD1. V lost 4 bases, J lost 6 bases, and 8 bases stayed unmatched. This CDR3 is built from 14 residues. CDR1 is MNHGY and CDR2 is SAAAGT in the germline V gene. The CDR3 coding sequence is TGTGCCAGCAGTTTCGACAGGGGCGCAGGCGAGCAGTACGTC. Residues: CASSFDRGAGEQYV.

This clone has more than one count but fewer than ten. J is TRBJ1-3 and V is TRBV18; 7 bases are a match to TRBD1. The germline V gene encodes CDR1 KGHSH and CDR2 LQKENI. The J segment lost 0 bases and the V segment lost 1 base, leaving 3 bases of the junction unmatched. This CDR3 has 16 amino acids. CDR3 protein: CASSPRQGDSGNTIYF. The CDR3 region has the DNA TGTGCCAGCTCACCACGGCAGGGGGACTCTGGAAACACCATATATTTT.

V and J are TRBV12-1 and TRBJ1-5; TRBD1 is the table's D call and was not checked against the DNA. TRBV12-1 is deemed a pseudogene. The CDR3 is made up of 16 amino acids. This CDR3 is CASSLPLSQPNQPQHF. CDR3 DNA sequence: TGTGCCAGCAGCTTACCCTTGTCACAACCCAATCAGCCCCAGCATTTT.

This clone has just a few counts. V and J are TRBV9 and TRBJ2-5, with no clear D. The V end was cut by 0 bases, the J end by 1 base, with 4 bases between. Germline V gene data show CDR1 as SGDLS and CDR2 as YYNGEE. This CDR3 contains 13 residues. As DNA, the CDR3 is TGTGCCAGCAGCGTAGGGGCCCAAGAGACCCAGTACTTC. Translation gives CASSVGAQETQYF.

This clone was detected only a few times. This chain joins TRBV6-7 and TRBJ2-3, with TRBD1 matching over 9 bases. TRBV6-7 counts as an open reading frame of uncertain function. V was pared by 0 bases and J by 2 bases, with 3 bases of the junction left unmatched. The CDR3 spans 16 residues. CDR3 sequence: CASSYSTGGNTDTQYF. The CDR3 coding sequence is TGTGCCAGCAGTTACTCGACAGGGGGGAACACAGATACGCAGTATTTT.